This TCR beta chain was observed in a study of cytomegalovirus exposure and HLA in healthy donors. The V gene's germline CDR1 is SGHDT and CDR2 YYEEEE. The ends were cut back, 2 bases at V and 2 bases at J, with 5 bases in the middle. The CDR3 is 12 amino acids. 60 Vbeta and 13 Jbeta primers were used in PCR. Produced via immunoSEQ multiplex PCR; TCRdb's table is partial and in-frame only. This table holds about 150,000 clones, more than 65% found once. A remark on this clone: Its cognate antigen is unknown. The same CDR3 also results from other DNA sequences found in this sample.

Study-wide results and limits: Earlier analysis yielded a pattern in which most TCR beta V segments were productive about 87% or about 30% of the time.

The chain uses TRBV5-6 and TRBJ2-7, with D uncertain. The TCR sequence derives from a man in his fifties or sixties in good health and CMV-seropositive. The specimen sequenced was PBMCs. CDR3 sequence: CASSFTTYEQYF. CDR3 DNA: TGTGCCAGCAGCTTTACTACCTACGAGCAGTACTTC.